This T cell receptor beta chain was found in a study of blood T cells in healthy people across ages. Turning to the study itself: When template switching was applied, about one barcoded beta molecule was captured per two T cells.

From germline, CDR1 is KGHDR and CDR2 SFDVKD. Trimming stripped 2 bases from V and 0 bases from J, with 6 bases between. The CDR3 length is 14 residues. Study conclusions and caveats: Older individuals had lower TCR beta diversity per million T cells (the decline was roughly linear).

Individuals who donated were healthy Caucasians from Russia aged roughly 6 to 90. A sample-barcoded 5' primer and a J-beta primer mix were used in a second PCR of about 7 to 12 cycles. MiXCR was run by TCRdb on the 5' RACE reads, yielding one entry per CDR3 protein. The sample consists of 700,000 or so distinct CDR3 sequences, around 41% of them appearing once. With regard to this clonotype: Its matching antigen is unknown.

This sequence originates from a man older than 75 in good health. Sequencing was performed on blood. V and J are TRBV24-1 and TRBJ2-5; D gene unclear. The CDR3 spells CATSDWGNQETQYF. Here the CDR3 DNA reads TGTGCCACCAGTGATTGGGGTAACCAAGAGACCCAGTACTTC.